Below, 7 T cell receptor beta chains from the same sample are listed, as sequenced in a study of blood T cell repertoires in COVID-19. Method: immunoSEQ multiplex PCR; TCRdb's copy keeps in-frame clones and lacks some. The sample records around 210,000 clones, roughly 88% being singletons. The specimen was peripheral blood. These receptors all come from a man in his late teens or twenties with active or convalescent COVID-19.

This chain links TRBV5-4 with TRBJ2-1; a weak D match, TRBD1 (6 bases). The CDR3 covers 15 residues. The germline CDR1 and CDR2 sequences are SGHNT and YYREEE (reference sequence). V lost 2 bases to trimming and J lost 6 bases, with 15 bases between them. CDR3: CASSLDPGQPNEQFF. The CDR3 DNA follows: TGTGCCAGCAGCTTAGATCCTGGACAGCCCAATGAGCAGTTCTTC.

This clone is a singleton in its sample. The chain is built from TRBV4-1 and TRBJ1-3; 9 bases map to TRBD1. Germline lookup yields CDR1 MGHRA and CDR2 YSYEKL. Trimming took 0 bases from V and 4 from J; bases not matched to a gene: 4. The CDR3 is 16 amino acids. Here the CDR3 reads CASSQEGQGLGNTIYF. The CDR3 DNA reads TGCGCCAGCAGCCAAGAGGGACAGGGCTTGGGAAACACCATATATTTT.

Concerning this clone: The same CDR3 is also encoded by other DNA sequences in this sample. This chain links TRBV27 with TRBJ1-5; D perhaps matches TRBD1 (6 bases). CDR1 is MNHEY and CDR2 is SMNVEV in the germline V gene (reference sequence). V lost 9 bases to trimming and J lost 4 bases, with 16 bases between them. This CDR3 region has 14 residues. CDR3 in DNA: TGTGCCAGTAGATTGGGGCAGGGGAATCAGCCCCAGCATTTT. It codes for CASRLGQGNQPQHF.

The chain joins TRBV3-1 (or the pseudogene TRBV3-2) to TRBJ2-1; 7 bases are a match to TRBD2. This CDR3 comprises 19 residues. CDR1 is LGHDT and CDR2 is YNNKEL in the germline V gene (reference sequence). The V segment lost 0 bases and the J segment 3 bases; nucleotides outside the gene matches: 14. Here the CDR3 reads CASSQEWRSGTGNYNEQFF. The CDR3 bases are TGTGCCAGCAGCCAAGAATGGCGAAGCGGGACTGGAAACTACAATGAGCAGTTCTTC.

Written as DNA, the CDR3 is TGCGCCAGCAGCCCCAGACTAGCGGGGGACAATGAGCAGTTCTTC. Amino acids: CASSPRLAGDNEQFF. The J gene is TRBJ2-1, the V gene TRBV5-1; 12 bases align to TRBD2. Unmatched junction bases numbered 4, after V lost 4 bases and J lost 5 bases. This CDR3 region has 15 residues. Germline V gene data show CDR1 as SGHRS and CDR2 as YFSETQ.

This rearrangement joins TRBV27 to TRBJ2-4; 8 bases align to TRBD1. Germline CDR1 is MNHEY and CDR2 is SMNVEV (reference sequence). The CDR3 loop spans 16 amino acids. After removal of 6 bases from V and 0 bases from J, the junction contained 7 bases not matched to a gene. CDR3 nucleotide sequence: TGTGCCAGCAGAACTGGGACAGGCCTAGCCAAAAACATTCAGTACTTC. Amino acid sequence: CASRTGTGLAKNIQYF.

The chain recombines TRBV5-1 with TRBJ2-1; D perhaps matches TRBD2 (6 bases). Germline loops: CDR1 SGHRS, CDR2 YFSETQ. The ends were cut back, 4 bases at V and 8 bases at J, with 13 bases in the middle. This CDR3 contains 13 residues. CDR3 sequence (DNA): TGCGCCAGCAGCGGGGGGACGGCTTATGAGCAGTTCTTC. Its translation is CASSGGTAYEQFF. Full variable domain (remainder filled in from reference TRBV5-1 and TRBJ2-1): KAGVTQTPRYLIKTRGQQVTLSCSPISGHRSVSWYQQTPGQGLQFLFEYFSETQRNKGNFPGRFSGRQFSNSRSEMNVSTLELGDSALYLCASSGGTAYEQFFGPGTRLTVL.